Given below is one T cell receptor beta chain in context. As yet, its antigen is unknown. One base away lies a much larger clone, so this may be a sequencing read error. This is likely a read error, given that the CDR3 carries no conserved phenylalanine or tryptophan at its end. The data belong to a study of T cells in Graves' hyperthyroidism and ophthalmopathy. TCR beta CDR3 sequences were amplified from RNA transcripts. When the TCR CDR3 underwent first-round RT-PCR, the HTBI primer set was used. TCRdb re-derived calls from the multiplex PCR reads in MiXCR, one entry per CDR3 protein. The sample lists 340,000 or so distinct CDR3 sequences, about 21% occurring once. Trimming took 5 bases from V and 6 from J, leaving 11 bases between them. The germline CDR1 and CDR2 sequences are MDHEN and SYDVKM. This CDR3 comprises 13 residues. Study-wide results and limits: Ophthalmopathy was separated from stable hyperthyroidism by a 13 V-J model. Before onset, by a median of around six months, the model predicted ophthalmopathy.

On the basis of clinical symptoms, serum thyroxine and TRAb, thyroid ultrasound and orbital computed tomography, diagnoses were made. Fresh 10 ml peripheral blood yielded PBMCs. This chain joins TRBV28 and TRBJ1-5, with D possibly TRBD1 on 6 matching bases. This TCR derives from a woman aged 45 to 65 with Graves' hyperthyroidism. The specimen was blood. CDR3 bases: TGTGCCAGCAGTCCACAGGGCTCTCAGCCCCAGCATCTT. Residues: CASSPQGSQPQHL.